This T cell receptor (beta chain) was found in a study of T cells in Graves' hyperthyroidism and ophthalmopathy. Germline V gene sequence: CDR1 DFQATT, CDR2 SNEGSKA (reference sequence). The CDR3 is 15 amino acids. Germline trimming cut 6 bases from V and 4 bases from J; bases unmatched to any gene: 14. Researchers amplified the TCR beta CDR3 regions from RNA transcripts. First-round RT-PCR with HTBI primers amplified the TCR CDR3 region. Using its own MiXCR run on the multiplex PCR reads, TCRdb lists one record per CDR3 protein. The sample consists of hundreds of thousands of distinct CDR3 sequences, less than 20% of them appearing once.

The chain links TRBV20-1 to TRBJ1-2; 7 bases are a match to TRBD1. The receptor was isolated from a woman aged 18-29 years with Graves' hyperthyroidism. The sequenced sample consisted of blood. DNA of the CDR3: TGCAGTGCCCCGCAAAGTGGACAGGTCAGCTATGGCTACACCTTC. Amino acids: CSAPQSGQVSYGYTF.